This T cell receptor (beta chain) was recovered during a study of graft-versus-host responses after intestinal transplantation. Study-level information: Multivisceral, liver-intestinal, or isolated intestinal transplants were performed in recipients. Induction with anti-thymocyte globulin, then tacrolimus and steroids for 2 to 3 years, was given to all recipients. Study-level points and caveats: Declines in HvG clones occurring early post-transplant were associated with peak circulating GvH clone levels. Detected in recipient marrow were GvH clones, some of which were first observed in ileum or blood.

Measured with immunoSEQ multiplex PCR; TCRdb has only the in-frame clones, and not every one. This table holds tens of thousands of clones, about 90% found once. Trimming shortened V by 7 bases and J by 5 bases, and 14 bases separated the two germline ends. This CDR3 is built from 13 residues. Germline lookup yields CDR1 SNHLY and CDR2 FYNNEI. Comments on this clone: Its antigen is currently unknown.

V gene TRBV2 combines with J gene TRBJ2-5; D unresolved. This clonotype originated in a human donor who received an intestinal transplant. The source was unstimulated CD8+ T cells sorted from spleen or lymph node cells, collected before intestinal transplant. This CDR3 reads CASKAVGRETQYF. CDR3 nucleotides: TGTGCCAGCAAGGCCGTGGGCCGGGAGACCCAGTACTTC.